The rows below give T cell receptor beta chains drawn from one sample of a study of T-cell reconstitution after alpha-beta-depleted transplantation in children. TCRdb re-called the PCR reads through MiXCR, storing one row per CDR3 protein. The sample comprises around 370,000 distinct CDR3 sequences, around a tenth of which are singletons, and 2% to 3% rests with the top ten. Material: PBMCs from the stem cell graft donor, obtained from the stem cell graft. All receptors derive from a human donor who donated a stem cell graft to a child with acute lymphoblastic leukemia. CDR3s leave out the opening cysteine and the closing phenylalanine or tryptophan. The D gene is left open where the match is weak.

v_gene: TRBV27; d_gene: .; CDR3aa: ASSWAANTGELF
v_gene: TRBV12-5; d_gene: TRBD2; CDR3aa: ASGLTVAGNSYNEQF
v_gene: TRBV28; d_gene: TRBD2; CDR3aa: ASSPTPSGRESYNEQF
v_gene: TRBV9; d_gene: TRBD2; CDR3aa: ASSVAGTSGSYEQY
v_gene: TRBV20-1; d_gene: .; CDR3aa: SASDGYSNQPQH
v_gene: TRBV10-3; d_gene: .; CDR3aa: AIRDSSYEQY
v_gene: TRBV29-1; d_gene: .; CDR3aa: SVAVGGSYEQY
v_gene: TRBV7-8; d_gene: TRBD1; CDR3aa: ASSLDRINEQY
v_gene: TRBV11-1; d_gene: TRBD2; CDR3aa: ASSLSGRSFHEQF
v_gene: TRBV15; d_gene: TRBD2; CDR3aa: ATSRGGWREGVETQY
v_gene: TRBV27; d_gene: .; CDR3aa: ASSSSTGKQY
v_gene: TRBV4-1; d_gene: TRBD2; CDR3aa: ASSQDAGEGTYEQY
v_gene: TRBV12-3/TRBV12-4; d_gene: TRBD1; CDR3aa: ASNLGQGRVTPQH
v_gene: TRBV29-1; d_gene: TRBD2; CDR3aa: SVSRVAGALETQY
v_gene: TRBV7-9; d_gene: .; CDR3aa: ASSLVGVRSPLH
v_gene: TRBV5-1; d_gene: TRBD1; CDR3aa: ASSIGTGDHNEQF
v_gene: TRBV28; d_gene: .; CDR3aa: ASSTHGSSYEQY
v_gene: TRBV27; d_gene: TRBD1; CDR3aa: ASSFMTGGRPNSGANVLT
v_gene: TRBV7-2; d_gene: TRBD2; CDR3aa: ASSSGGYIQY
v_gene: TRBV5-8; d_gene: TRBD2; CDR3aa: ASSISGRGRNTDTQY
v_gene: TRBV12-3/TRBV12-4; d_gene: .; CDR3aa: ASSLVQGSEAF
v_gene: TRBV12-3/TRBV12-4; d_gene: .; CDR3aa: ACRGKTSYEQY
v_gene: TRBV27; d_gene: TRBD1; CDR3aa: ASSPNRGPSTDTQH
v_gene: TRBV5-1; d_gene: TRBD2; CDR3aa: ASSLGLAGGYEQY
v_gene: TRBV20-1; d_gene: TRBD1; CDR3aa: SASQGASQPQH
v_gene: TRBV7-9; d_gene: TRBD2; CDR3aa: ASVQTGTSGNNEQF
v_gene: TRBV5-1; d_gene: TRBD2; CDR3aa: ASSARRWEGRTDTQY
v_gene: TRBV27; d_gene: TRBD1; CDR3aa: ASSYRGFNQPQH
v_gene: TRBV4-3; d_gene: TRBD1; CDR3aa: ASSQDRGPWNEQF
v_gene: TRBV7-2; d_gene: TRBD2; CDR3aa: ASVLKPLAGGETQY
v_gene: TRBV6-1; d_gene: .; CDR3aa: ASRSPRGGSPLH
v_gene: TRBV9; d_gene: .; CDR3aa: ASSVSLASRRDTQY
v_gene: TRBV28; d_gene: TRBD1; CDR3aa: ASRQGTVNQPQH
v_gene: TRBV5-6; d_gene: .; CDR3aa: ASSRSGVSYEQY
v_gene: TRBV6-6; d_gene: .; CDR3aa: ASMSGELF
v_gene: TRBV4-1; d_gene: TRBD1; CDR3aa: ASSQLNLLPQGDEQY
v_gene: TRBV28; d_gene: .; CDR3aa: ASSPQRLARTYEQY
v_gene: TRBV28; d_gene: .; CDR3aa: ASSFAGLNTEAF
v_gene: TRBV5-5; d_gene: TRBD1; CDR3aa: ASSLGDRDPAF
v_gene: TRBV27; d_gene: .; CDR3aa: ASSFRGRHNEQF
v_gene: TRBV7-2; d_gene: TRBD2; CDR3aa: ASSLRLTSGLSTDTQY
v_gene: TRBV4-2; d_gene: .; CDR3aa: ASSPGTGAEAF